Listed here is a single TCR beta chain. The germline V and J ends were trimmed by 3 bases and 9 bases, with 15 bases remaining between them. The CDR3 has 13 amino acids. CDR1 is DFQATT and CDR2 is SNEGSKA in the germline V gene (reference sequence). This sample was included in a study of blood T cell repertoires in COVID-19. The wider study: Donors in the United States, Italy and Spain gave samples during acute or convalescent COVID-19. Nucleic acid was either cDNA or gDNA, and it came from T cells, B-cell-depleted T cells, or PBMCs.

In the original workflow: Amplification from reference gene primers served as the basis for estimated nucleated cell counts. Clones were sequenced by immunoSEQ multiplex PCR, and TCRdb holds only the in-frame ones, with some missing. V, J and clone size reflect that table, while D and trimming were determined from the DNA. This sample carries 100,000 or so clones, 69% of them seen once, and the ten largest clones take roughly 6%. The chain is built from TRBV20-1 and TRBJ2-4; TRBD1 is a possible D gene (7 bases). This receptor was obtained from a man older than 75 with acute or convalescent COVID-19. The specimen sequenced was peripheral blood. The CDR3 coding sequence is TGCAGTGCTAGTCGACAGGGAGCGGGCATTCAGTACTTC. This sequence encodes CSASRQGAGIQYF.